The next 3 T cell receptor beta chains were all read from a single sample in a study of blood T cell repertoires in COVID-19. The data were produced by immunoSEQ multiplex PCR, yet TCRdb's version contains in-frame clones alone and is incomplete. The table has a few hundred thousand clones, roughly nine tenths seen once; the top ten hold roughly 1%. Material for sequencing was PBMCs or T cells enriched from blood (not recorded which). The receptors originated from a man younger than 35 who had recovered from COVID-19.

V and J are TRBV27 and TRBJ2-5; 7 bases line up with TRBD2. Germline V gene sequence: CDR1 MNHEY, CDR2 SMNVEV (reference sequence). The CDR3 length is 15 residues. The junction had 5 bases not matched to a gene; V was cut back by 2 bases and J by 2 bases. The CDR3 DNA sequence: TGTGCCAGCAGTTTAAGGCGGGAGAGGCAAGAGACCCAGTACTTC. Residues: CASSLRRERQETQYF.

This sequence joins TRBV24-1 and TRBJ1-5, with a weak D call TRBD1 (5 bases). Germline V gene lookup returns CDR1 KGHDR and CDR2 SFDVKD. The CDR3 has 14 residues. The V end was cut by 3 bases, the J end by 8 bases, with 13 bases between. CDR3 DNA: TGTGCCACCAGTGATCCGACAGTTAACAAGCCCCAGCATTTT. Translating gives CATSDPTVNKPQHF.

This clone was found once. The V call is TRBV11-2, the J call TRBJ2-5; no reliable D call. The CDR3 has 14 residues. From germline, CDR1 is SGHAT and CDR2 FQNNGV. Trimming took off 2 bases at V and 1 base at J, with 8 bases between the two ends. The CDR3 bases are TGTGCCAGCAGCTTATTGGTCGGCCAAGAGACCCAGTACTTC. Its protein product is CASSLLVGQETQYF.